The rows below give T cell receptor beta chains drawn from one sample of a study of neurological immune-mediated disorders. Each CDR3 protein gets one entry after TCRdb re-called the 5' RACE reads with MiXCR. In the table there are 64,000 or so distinct CDR3 sequences, about 9.4% of which are singletons. Sequencing was performed on PBMCs. The source is a young man in good health. The CDR3 runs from the conserved cysteine through the conserved F or W. The order of the fields is CDR3 length, clone size, V gene, J gene, D gene, CDR3 DNA, CDR3 protein. D genes are given only for firm matches. Clone sizes are given selectively: once, few, many, or a class where the clone is expanded.

>14|many|TRBV27|TRBJ1-6|NA
TGTGCCAGCAGGAGCCGGGCCGACAATTCACCCCTCCACTTT
CASRSRADNSPLHF
>16|many|TRBV20-1|TRBJ1-2|TRBD1
TGCAGTGCTTTCAATAGGGGGCCGGATGTGAACTATGGCTACACCTTC
CSAFNRGPDVNYGYTF
>17|few|TRBV10-3|TRBJ1-2|NA
TGTGCCATCAGTGAGAGGGGGTCCGGGACAACTAACTATGGCTACACCTTC
CAISERGSGTTNYGYTF
>14|few|TRBV29-1|TRBJ1-1|NA
TGCAGCGTTGGGGCAGGGTCGAGGCAGACTGAAGCTTTCTTT
CSVGAGSRQTEAFF
>15|many|TRBV28|TRBJ1-5|TRBD1
TGTGCCAGCAGGGACGACAGGGGAGCCCTCCAGCCCCAGCATTTT
CASRDDRGALQPQHF
>22|NA|TRBV5-6|TRBJ2-7|NA
NA
CASSFYICSASSRGAGSYEQYF
>13|many|TRBV27|TRBJ1-1|NA
TGTGCCAGCAGTTTATTTGCAGGGGCTGAAGCTTTCTTT
CASSLFAGAEAFF
>16|few|TRBV5-1|TRBJ2-5|NA
TGCGCCAGCAGCACAGTACAGGTGGGGGGAGGAGAGACCCAGTACTTC
CASSTVQVGGGETQYF
>17|medium-sized|TRBV28|TRBJ2-3|TRBD1
TGTGCCAGCAGTGACGGGGGGACAGGGCAGATCACAGATACGCAGTATTTT
CASSDGGTGQITDTQYF
>14|many|TRBV5-1|TRBJ2-3|NA
TGCGCCAGCAGCCCGAGGAGGTCCTCAGATACGCAGTATTTT
CASSPRRSSDTQYF
>17|many|TRBV5-1|TRBJ2-1|TRBD2
TGCGCCAGCAGCAAGGGACTAGCGGGCCCCTCTGGCGATGAGCAGTTCTTC
CASSKGLAGPSGDEQFF
>16|NA|TRBV5-1|TRBJ2-5|TRBD2
TGCGCCAGCAGCTTGGGACTAGCGGGAGGTAGAGAGACCCAGTACTTC
CASSLGLAGGRETQYF
>15|many|TRBV2|TRBJ2-3|TRBD1
TGTGCCAGCAGTGCGGACAGGGTAGAAACAGATACGCAGTATTTT
CASSADRVETDTQYF
>15|many|TRBV27|TRBJ2-3|NA
TGTGCCAGCAGTTTCTTACGCCGCCCGGAGGATACGCAGTATTTT
CASSFLRRPEDTQYF
>17|many|TRBV7-2|TRBJ2-7|NA
TGTGCCAGCAGCTTAAAGATTTTGTGGGAGAACTCCTACGAGCAGTACTTC
CASSLKILWENSYEQYF
>15|NA|TRBV11-2|TRBJ1-2|TRBD1
TGTGCCAGCAGCTCTGGGACAGGGGGTAACTATGGCTACACCTTC
CASSSGTGGNYGYTF
>14|many|TRBV7-7|TRBJ2-2|NA
TGTGCCAGCAGCTTTGCGGAGAACACCGGGGAGCTGTTTTTT
CASSFAENTGELFF
>15|many|TRBV5-1|TRBJ2-5|TRBD2
TGCGCCAGCAGCTTACTGACTAGCACCCAAGAGACCCAGTACTTC
CASSLLTSTQETQYF
>16|many|TRBV19|TRBJ2-2|TRBD2
TGTGCCAGTAGTACGACTAGCGGGGTAAACACCGGGGAGCTGTTTTTT
CASSTTSGVNTGELFF
>14|NA|TRBV12-3/TRBV12-4|TRBJ1-1|NA
TGTGCCGTCACGGCAGGAATAATCAACACTGAAGCTTTCTTT
CAVTAGIINTEAFF
>14|many|TRBV7-8|TRBJ2-7|NA
TGTGCCAGCAGCTTAGGGGCAGCCTCCTACGAGCAGTACTTC
CASSLGAASYEQYF
>13|NA|TRBV7-9|TRBJ2-2|NA
TGTGCTACTGGGGGGCATGGCACCGGGGAGCTGTTTTTT
CATGGHGTGELFF
>13|many|TRBV5-1|TRBJ2-7|NA
TGCGCCAGCAGCTTCGGGGGGCCCTACGAGCAGTACTTC
CASSFGGPYEQYF
>14|many|TRBV15|TRBJ2-3|NA
TGTGCCACCAGCAGAGAGCAGGGCACAGATACGCAGTATTTT
CATSREQGTDTQYF
>16|many|TRBV5-1|TRBJ2-3|TRBD2
TGCGCCAGCAGCGCGACTAGCGGGAGTAGTACAGATACGCAGTATTTT
CASSATSGSSTDTQYF
>13|many|TRBV6-1|TRBJ1-6|NA
TGTGCCAGCAGTGACAGGGTTGAATCACCCCTCCACTTT
CASSDRVESPLHF
>10|NA|TRBV29-1|TRBJ2-5|NA
TGCAGCGTTGGTGTCGAGACCCAGTACTTC
CSVGVETQYF
>16|many|TRBV7-6|TRBJ2-3|NA
TGTGCCAGCAGCTTAGGTAGCGCCGGGAGCTCAGATACGCAGTATTTT
CASSLGSAGSSDTQYF
>15|many|TRBV5-5|TRBJ2-1|TRBD2
TGTGCCAGCAGCCTGGGGGGGACCCTCGTCAATGAGCAGTTCTTC
CASSLGGTLVNEQFF
>16|many|TRBV27|TRBJ1-4|NA
TGTGCCAGCAGTTCCGAATACAGGGAGGGCGATGAAAAACTGTTTTTT
CASSSEYREGDEKLFF
>16|NA|TRBV11-3|TRBJ2-1|NA
TGTGCCAGCAGCCTCCGGGGGAGCGGCACCTACAATGAGCAGTTCTTC
CASSLRGSGTYNEQFF
>15|many|TRBV5-1|TRBJ2-7|NA
TGCGCCAGCAGCTTGGAGTCGTCCTCATCCTACGAGCAGTACTTC
CASSLESSSSYEQYF
>15|NA|TRBV5-1|TRBJ2-7|NA
TGCGCCAGCACAGAATCCTCGGGACTTTTCTACGAGCAGTACTTC
CASTESSGLFYEQYF
>16|many|TRBV28|TRBJ1-3|NA
TGTGCCAGCAGTACCCCACCGGGCCCCTCTGGAAACACCATATATTTT
CASSTPPGPSGNTIYF